This TCR beta chain derives from a study of CD8+CD57+ T cells in acquired aplastic anemia. Turning to this clonotype: A read error may produce the germline difference seen at one junction end.

CDR1 is MGHRA, CDR2 YSYEKL, per germline. The length of the CDR3 is 17 residues. In patients chosen for sequencing, flow cytometry had shown CD8+CD57+ cell expansion. Profiles of TCR beta VDJ and CDR3 were generated from a genomic DNA template. Via MiXCR, TCRdb re-called the reads, giving one row per CDR3 protein. The table has around 120,000 distinct CDR3 sequences, about two fifths seen once. The sequencing input was sorted CD4+, CD8+, or CD8+CD57+ T cells (not recorded which) from PBMCs. This clonotype originated in a human donor with aplastic anemia. The rearrangement links TRBV4-1 to TRBJ2-1; weak D call: TRBD1 (5 bases). CDR3 residues: CASSQGSRQPFYNGQFF. CDR3 nucleotides: TGCGCCAGCAGCCAAGGGTCTCGACAGCCCTTCTACAATGGGCAGTTTTTC.